Following are 20 T cell receptor beta chains from one sample sequenced in a study of T cells after yellow fever vaccination. TCRdb processed the 5' RACE reads anew with MiXCR; each CDR3 protein has one entry. The sample has roughly 120,000 distinct CDR3 sequences, around 6.7% seen once; the top ten hold more than 2.5%. The source was CD4+ T cells sorted from PBMCs, collected about 49 days after the first yellow fever vaccination. These receptors came from a man younger than 35 who received the YFV17D yellow fever vaccine.

This clonotype was observed many times. This rearrangement joins TRBV27 to TRBJ2-2, with D perhaps TRBD2 (5 bases). This CDR3 is built from 14 residues. Germline CDR1 MNHEY, CDR2 SMNVEV (reference sequence). The V end was cut by 2 bases, the J end by 4 bases, with 8 bases between. CDR3 loop: CASSLNGVTGELFF. The CDR3 DNA is TGTGCCAGCAGTTTAAACGGGGTCACCGGGGAGCTGTTTTTT.

This clonotype was seen at least ten times. The chain recombines TRBV18 with TRBJ2-1; 12 nucleotides align to TRBD2. The ends lost 4 bases at V and 6 bases at J; junction bases unmatched: 4. There are 15 residues in the CDR3. Germline values: CDR1 KGHSH, CDR2 LQKENI. The CDR3 spells CASSQTSGGSNEQFF. The DNA of the CDR3 is TGTGCCAGCTCACAGACTAGCGGGGGTTCCAATGAGCAGTTCTTC. Together with reference TRBV18 and TRBJ2-1, the CDR3 gives the full variable domain: NAGVMQNPRHLVRRRGQEARLRCSPMKGHSHVYWYRQLPEEGLKFMVYLQKENIIDESGMPKERFSAEFPKEGPSILRIQQVVRGDSAAYFCASSQTSGGSNEQFFGPGTRLTVL.

This clonotype was seen at least ten times. At one of its ends the junction is not consistent with the germline gene, which may arise from a read error. The CDR3 DNA follows: TGTGCTAGCAGCTACCGGGCGGGGGTAAACACCGGGGAGCTGTTTTTT. This translates into CASSYRAGVNTGELFF. The V gene is TRBV7-7, the J gene TRBJ2-2; 7 bases fit TRBD2. Looked up from germline, CDR1 is SSHAT and CDR2 is FNYEAQ (reference sequence). The CDR3 length is 16 residues.

This clonotype was recorded at least ten times. This chain connects TRBV6-5 to TRBJ2-6; no clear D gene. V lost 6 bases and J 8 bases, leaving 14 bases between the germline ends. CDR1 is MNHEY and CDR2 is SVGAGI in the germline V gene. The CDR3 covers 14 residues. The CDR3 loop reads CASSGLSASNVLTF. The CDR3 bases are TGTGCCAGCAGCGGCCTATCGGCATCCAACGTCCTGACTTTC.

This chain connects TRBV4-3 to TRBJ1-6; the D is unclear. From germline, CDR1 is LGHNA and CDR2 YSLEER. This CDR3 has 16 residues. The germline V and J ends were trimmed by 0 bases and 9 bases, with 15 bases remaining between them. CDR3 protein: CASSQDLRTDGSPLHF. CDR3 sequence (DNA): TGCGCCAGCAGCCAAGATCTGAGGACCGACGGTTCACCCCTCCACTTT.

The chain uses TRBV20-1 and TRBJ1-2, with TRBD1 as a possible D gene (5 bases). Between the trimmed V and J ends, which lost 4 bases and 7 bases, there was a span of 10 bases. CDR3 length: 11 residues. Germline V gene data show CDR1 as DFQATT and CDR2 as SNEGSKA (reference sequence). DNA for the CDR3: TGCAGTGCTACAGGGCCCGGTGGCTACACCTTC. Amino acid sequence: CSATGPGGYTF.

This clonotype was counted many times. The chain combines TRBV7-2 with TRBJ2-1; 7 bases map to TRBD2. In germline, CDR1 is SGHTA, CDR2 FQGNSA. J lost 6 bases, V lost 5 bases, and 4 bases had no gene match. The CDR3 runs 13 residues. Here the CDR3 reads CASSRGTTNEQFF. As DNA, the CDR3 is TGTGCCAGCAGCCGCGGGACTACCAATGAGCAGTTCTTC.

This clonotype was detected many times. V gene TRBV4-3 combines with J gene TRBJ2-2; either TRBD1 or TRBD2 may supply D (5 bases each). In germline, CDR1 is LGHNA, CDR2 YSLEER. CDR3 length: 17 residues. V was pared by 0 bases and J by 6 bases, with 17 bases between. CDR3 amino acids: CASSQDGPGRGSGELFF. The CDR3, as DNA: TGCGCCAGCAGCCAAGATGGTCCAGGGAGAGGGTCCGGGGAGCTGTTTTTT.

This clonotype came up many times. The rearrangement joins TRBV10-3 to TRBJ1-1; 8 bases are shared with TRBD1. After removal of 3 bases from V and 10 bases from J, the junction contained 10 bases not matched to a gene. Per the germline V gene, CDR1 is ENHRY and CDR2 is SYGVKD. The CDR3 has 14 residues. The DNA for the CDR3 is TGTGCCATCAGTGATAGGACAGGGACACTGACAGCTTTCTTT. As protein: CAISDRTGTLTAFF.

This clonotype was detected only a few times. The chain links TRBV3-1 to TRBJ2-1; 9 positions agree with TRBD1. This CDR3 spans 16 amino acids. CDR1 is LGHDT and CDR2 is YNNKEL in the germline V gene (reference sequence). The V segment lost 1 base and the J segment 3 bases; nucleotides outside the gene matches: 4. Here the CDR3 reads CASSQVPGQGYNEQFF. In DNA, the CDR3 is TGTGCCAGCAGCCAAGTTCCGGGACAGGGCTACAATGAGCAGTTCTTC.

This clonotype was picked up many times. This chain links TRBV5-1 with TRBJ2-3; D gene uncertain. This CDR3 spans 14 amino acids. V was trimmed by 2 bases and J by 1 base, leaving 8 bases between them. Germline assignment: CDR1 SGHRS and CDR2 YFSETQ. CDR3 in DNA: TGCGCCAGCAGCTTTCGACCAGGCACAGATACGCAGTATTTT. This encodes CASSFRPGTDTQYF.

The V call is TRBV28, the J call TRBJ1-5; 7 nucleotides match TRBD1. Germline trimming cut 5 bases from V and 4 bases from J; bases unmatched to any gene: 8. The germline gives CDR1 MDHEN, CDR2 SYDVKM. The CDR3 runs 15 residues. The CDR3 spells CASSRGKGANQPQHF. The CDR3 DNA sequence: TGTGCCAGCAGTAGGGGCAAGGGGGCGAATCAGCCCCAGCATTTT.

In this sample, this clonotype turned up many times. The chain employs TRBV6-5 and TRBJ2-2, with D hard to call. V was pared by 6 bases and J by 3 bases, with 20 bases between. The CDR3 runs 17 residues. The germline gives CDR1 MNHEY, CDR2 SVGAGI. The DNA of the CDR3 is TGTGCCAGCAGCCGACCACTCTTTTGGGCGGACACCGGGGAGCTGTTTTTT. Its translation: CASSRPLFWADTGELFF.

This clonotype was observed at least ten times. V gene TRBV19 combines with J gene TRBJ2-4; tentatively, D is TRBD1 or TRBD2 (6 bases each). The CDR3 runs 14 residues. Between the trimmed V and J ends, which lost 2 bases and 5 bases, there was a span of 10 bases. CDR1 and CDR2 from the germline V gene are LNHDA and SQIVND (reference sequence). Here the CDR3 reads CASSIQGGQNIQYF. DNA for the CDR3: TGTGCCAGTAGTATACAAGGGGGGCAAAACATTCAGTACTTC. The full variable domain, completed using reference TRBV19 and TRBJ2-4, is DGGITQSPKYLFRKEGQNVTLSCEQNLNHDAMYWYRQDPGQGLRLIYYSQIVNDFQKGDIAEGYSVSREKKESFPLTVTSAQKNPTAFYLCASSIQGGQNIQYFGAGTRLSVL.

This clonotype was recorded many times. As DNA, the CDR3 is TGTGCCAGCAGCTTGGCAGGGGTAACCCAGCATTTT. The encoded protein is CASSLAGVTQHF. V is TRBV5-6 and J is TRBJ1-5, with a weak D call TRBD1 (6 bases). The CDR3 is 12 amino acids. The germline gives CDR1 SGHDT, CDR2 YYEEEE. Trimming pared 0 bases from V and 11 bases from J, leaving 9 bases between.

This clonotype was seen many times. The chain couples TRBV25-1 to TRBJ2-1; D call uncertain. Trimming left V 6 bases short and J 7 bases short, with 16 bases between. Germline CDR1 reads MGHDK; CDR2 reads SYGVNS. The CDR3 covers 14 residues. The CDR3 spells CASSRNSLRNEQFF. DNA of the CDR3: TGTGCCAGCAGCCGAAACAGTCTCAGGAATGAGCAGTTCTTC.

The sample holds a few counts of this clonotype. The rearrangement joins TRBV5-5 to TRBJ1-6, with TRBD1 matching over 7 bases. V gave up 1 base and J gave up 10 bases; unmatched junction bases: 11. In germline, CDR1 is SGHKS, CDR2 YYEKEE (reference sequence). The CDR3 extends over 16 amino acids. CDR3 DNA: TGTGCCAGCAGCTTGAGCCTGAACAGGGGAAAATCACCCCTCCACTTT. This codes for CASSLSLNRGKSPLHF.

This clonotype has a count of ten or more. The chain couples TRBV12-3 or TRBV12-4 to TRBJ1-1, with a possible D match to TRBD1 (5 bases). The length of the CDR3 is 15 residues. With 10 bases removed from V and 1 base from J, the gap between germline ends came to 19 bases. CDR3 protein: CATGRGELRNTEAFF. In nucleotides, the CDR3 is TGTGCCACTGGAAGGGGTGAGTTACGGAACACTGAAGCTTTCTTT.

This clonotype has only a few counts. The V call is TRBV30, the J call TRBJ1-2, with TRBD1 matching 12 bases. CDR1 GTSNPN and CDR2 SVGIG come from the germline V gene (reference sequence). This CDR3 has 15 amino acids. With V trimmed by 0 bases and J by 4 bases, 3 bases remained unmatched. CDR3 nucleotides: TGTGCCTGGAGTGTACCGGGACAGGGGGCCTATGGCTACACCTTC. Translating gives CAWSVPGQGAYGYTF. The full variable domain, rest sourced from reference TRBV30 and TRBJ1-2, is SQTIHQWPATLVQPVGSPLSLECTVEGTSNPNLYWYRQAAGRGLQLLFYSVGIGQISSEVPQNLSASRPQDRQFILSSKKLLLSDSGFYLCAWSVPGQGAYGYTFGSGTRLTVV.

This clonotype was counted ten times or more. The CDR3 sequence: CASSQGVGEVDEQFF. In nucleotides, the CDR3 is TGTGCCAGCAGCCAAGGGGTGGGGGAGGTCGATGAGCAGTTCTTC. The chain carries TRBV3-1 and TRBJ2-1; D is possibly TRBD2 (6 bases). Trimming shortened V by 1 base and J by 8 bases, and 15 bases separated the two germline ends. The CDR3 covers 15 residues. Germline V CDR1 and CDR2: LGHDT, YNNKEL (reference sequence).